The rows below give T cell receptor beta chains drawn from one sample of a study of T cell responses to AZD1222 COVID-19 vaccine. The assay was immunoSEQ multiplex PCR, and TCRdb's table has in-frame clones only and misses some. The profile shows about 100,000 clones, roughly 86% of them singletons. Sequencing was performed on peripheral blood, taken on day 0 of AZD1222 vaccination. The receptors here all came from an adult in good health. CDR3s include the opening cysteine and the closing phenylalanine or tryptophan.

j_call cdr3_length v_call cdr3_aa
TRBJ1-2 17 TRBV5-8 CASSLTLGTGESYGYTF
TRBJ2-7 13 TRBV7-2 CASSLVERYEQYF
TRBJ2-7 12 TRBV12-3/TRBV12-4 CASSLTSREQYF
TRBJ1-2 13 TRBV7-2 CASSLDGFGGYTF
TRBJ1-5 14 TRBV7-2 CASSPGQGLEPQHF
TRBJ1-5 14 TRBV2 CASSEADSNQPQHF
TRBJ2-7 14 TRBV7-3 CASSPVGALGEQYF
TRBJ2-1 16 TRBV4-1 CASSPGGGPAYNEQFF
TRBJ2-7 14 TRBV6-6 CASSYRGGWSEQYF
TRBJ2-7 16 TRBV7-9 CASSEGAGVRLGEQYF
TRBJ2-1 14 TRBV3-1/TRBV3-2 CASSQSVSYNEQFF
TRBJ2-3 21 TRBV19 CASRVTPGLAGRLGRADTQYF
TRBJ1-2 16 TRBV18 CASSQGAQEASYGYTF
TRBJ1-3 17 TRBV19 CASSIFFRTETGNTIYF